The 2 T cell receptor beta chains in this list originate from one sample, sequenced in a study of beta chain features in type 1 diabetes. Sequencing targeted expressed TCRB transcripts, as all isolated RNA had been reverse transcribed. Method: immunoSEQ multiplex PCR; TCRdb's copy keeps in-frame clones and lacks some. The sample has about 340,000 clones; around 7.6% are singletons. Sequencing input: central memory CD4+ T cells from blood. These receptor sequences come from a woman aged 18-29 years in good health.

Comment on this clone: A clone one base away is much larger, so this may be a read error. Other DNA sequences in the same sample also yield this CDR3. V gene TRBV5-6 combines with J gene TRBJ2-3, with D hard to call. The V and J ends lost 2 bases and 0 bases respectively, with 1 base between them. The CDR3 is 12 residues long. Germline CDR1 SGHDT, CDR2 YYEEEE. CDR3 loop: CASSLSTDTQYF. CDR3 coding DNA: TGTGCCAGCAGCTTAAGCACAGATACGCAGTATTTT.

This clone has a handful of counts. The chain employs TRBV5-1 and TRBJ1-2; 7 bases fit TRBD1. There are 13 residues in the CDR3. J gave up 7 bases and V 0 bases, and 3 bases lay outside the gene matches. Germline lookup yields CDR1 SGHRS and CDR2 YFSETQ. The CDR3 DNA reads TGCGCCAGCAGCTTGGCAGGGGGTGTTGGCTACACCTTC. Translating gives CASSLAGGVGYTF.